This paragraph covers one TCR beta chain sequence. The target antigen is unknown. This sample was taken from a study of PD-1 blockade in mismatch repair-deficient tumors. Study-wide context: All were previously treated, progressing patients with about 11 mismatch repair-deficient cancer types.

Every patient had mismatch repair deficiency by PCR or immunohistochemistry. General study points: Tumor-resident clones, often absent from pretreatment blood, expanded after pembrolizumab and then contracted.

V lost 4 bases to trimming and J lost 5 bases, with 17 bases between them. The CDR3 is 15 amino acids. The germline gives CDR1 PRHDT, CDR2 FYEKMQ (reference sequence). Some clones are missing from TCRdb's copy, which holds only in-frame ones; the method was immunoSEQ multiplex PCR. The sample includes about 49,000 clones, around three quarters of them seen just once. The TCR comes from an adult with mismatch repair-deficient cancer. Sequenced material: PBMCs, taken before pembrolizumab treatment. The chain combines TRBV13 with TRBJ2-5; maybe TRBD2 (6 bases). Written as DNA, the CDR3 is TGTGCCAGCAGCTCACGGGAGACTAGTCGGGAGACCCAGTACTTC. It codes for CASSSRETSRETQYF.